This TCR beta chain was documented in a study of cytomegalovirus exposure and HLA in healthy donors. The CDR3 spans 15 residues. CDR1 and CDR2 (germline): SGHAT, FQNNGV. V was cut by 0 bases and J by 0 bases, with 8 bases left in between. Primers included in the PCR were 60 Vbeta and 13 Jbeta primers. Clones were read by immunoSEQ multiplex PCR, and TCRdb kept only the in-frame ones, dropping some. The sample carries some 100,000 clones, roughly 63% recorded once. The chain couples TRBV11-2 to TRBJ1-1; D gene ambiguous. Sequenced: PBMCs. The TCR sequence derives from a woman in her seventies in good health and CMV-seropositive. The CDR3: CASSLEGAMNTEAFF. Written as DNA, the CDR3 is TGTGCCAGCAGCTTAGAGGGAGCCATGAACACTGAAGCTTTCTTT.